These T cell receptor beta chains were read from a single sample in a study of CD8 T cells in Susac syndrome. TCRdb used MiXCR to reprocess the immunoSEQ multiplex PCR reads, holding one entry per CDR3 protein. The repertoire includes around 300,000 distinct CDR3 sequences, about nine tenths of them detected once, and around 0.18% sits in the top ten. The sequenced material came from CD8+ T cells from PBMCs. The origin of the receptors is a human donor with multiple sclerosis. CDR3s include the opening cysteine and the closing phenylalanine or tryptophan. The order of the fields is D gene, clone size, J gene, V gene, CDR3 DNA, CDR3 protein. D genes are given only for firm matches. Rows give clone size only sometimes, using once, few, many, or a class for an expanded clone.

D gene: NA
clone size: NA
J gene: TRBJ1-4
V gene: TRBV4-3
CDR3 DNA: TGCGCCAGCAGCCAAGTAGAATACAATGAAAAACTGTTTTTT
CDR3 protein: CASSQVEYNEKLFF

D gene: TRBD1
clone size: NA
J gene: TRBJ2-7
V gene: TRBV15
CDR3 DNA: TGTGCCACCAGCAGCGACAGGGCTTCGTGGCAGTACTTC
CDR3 protein: CATSSDRASWQYF

D gene: TRBD1
clone size: NA
J gene: TRBJ2-2
V gene: TRBV4-3
CDR3 DNA: TGCGCCAGCGTGGACAGGGAGAAGGGGGGGGAGCTGTTTTTT
CDR3 protein: CASVDREKGGELFF

D gene: NA
clone size: NA
J gene: TRBJ1-1
V gene: TRBV27
CDR3 DNA: TGTGCCAGCAGTTTCGTCTGGCGAAACACTGAAGCTTTCTTT
CDR3 protein: CASSFVWRNTEAFF

D gene: NA
clone size: NA
J gene: TRBJ2-7
V gene: TRBV29-1
CDR3 DNA: TGCAGCGTTGCGCGGACTATAGGCTACGAGCAGTACTTC
CDR3 protein: CSVARTIGYEQYF

D gene: TRBD1
clone size: NA
J gene: TRBJ2-7
V gene: TRBV2
CDR3 DNA: TGTGCCAGCGGACAGGGTATGGGCGAGCAGTACTTC
CDR3 protein: CASGQGMGEQYF

D gene: NA
clone size: NA
J gene: TRBJ2-7
V gene: TRBV5-1
CDR3 DNA: TGCGCCAGCAGCTCGCCCCTACGACCGATCGAGCAGTACTTC
CDR3 protein: CASSSPLRPIEQYF

D gene: TRBD1
clone size: NA
J gene: TRBJ2-7
V gene: TRBV7-9
CDR3 DNA: TGTGCCAGCAGCGGTACATGGACAGGGACAGCCTACGAGCAGTACTTC
CDR3 protein: CASSGTWTGTAYEQYF

D gene: NA
clone size: few
J gene: TRBJ1-2
V gene: TRBV6-1
CDR3 DNA: TGTGCCAGCAGTGAAGCCCTAACACTGGATGCAGTAAAGAACTATGGCTACACCTTC
CDR3 protein: CASSEALTLDAVKNYGYTF

D gene: TRBD2
clone size: once
J gene: TRBJ2-4
V gene: TRBV15
CDR3 DNA: TGTGCCACCAGCACCCAGCGGGGTTACATTCAGTACTTC
CDR3 protein: CATSTQRGYIQYF

D gene: NA
clone size: NA
J gene: TRBJ1-2
V gene: TRBV19
CDR3 DNA: TGTGCCAGTAGTATTTCAGACGGCGGACTCTATGGCTACACCTTC
CDR3 protein: CASSISDGGLYGYTF

D gene: NA
clone size: NA
J gene: TRBJ1-2
V gene: TRBV27
CDR3 DNA: TGTGCCAGCAGTTTATCGTACCCGGGGGGCGAAGGCTACACCTTC
CDR3 protein: CASSLSYPGGEGYTF